A single T cell receptor beta chain is shown here with its context. Its antigen target is currently unknown. Nothing much larger sits one base from this clone, and base qualities are not available. These data originate in a study of blood T cell repertoires in COVID-19 (dated by TCRdb to 2020 to 2022). At the level of the whole study: Samples covering the acute and convalescent phases of COVID-19 were provided by collaborators in the United States, Italy and Spain. The prospective study material was composed of cDNA or gDNA derived from T cells, B-cell-depleted T cells, or PBMCs. Subjects who had been exposed to COVID-19, were actively infected with it, or had recovered from it provided the deeply sampled blood TCRbeta repertoires that made up the dataset. The repertoires were released in a freely available public database intended as a resource for research on the immune response to SARS-CoV-2. Samples came from the ongoing ImmuneRACE study (first 160 participants) plus 1,254 subjects from 6 global collaborators. Sample metadata almost always included a de-identified subject ID, COVID-19 status, age in years and sex. Where available, HLA class I and class II types were taken from metadata supplied by the sample provider and were not determined by assay-based typing.

Broader findings and caveats from the paper: How much clinical and demographic metadata was included differed by source and by participant, and the metadata was provided uncurated.

In the germline V gene, CDR1 corresponds to KGHSH and CDR2 to LQKENI. Unmatched junction bases come to 7, with V trimmed by 6 bases and J by 3 bases. Measured from the cysteine to the phenylalanine, the CDR3 is 15 residues long. The retained sequence is limited to the CDR3, 45 bases, with the frame set at the first base. Whole blood was collected in K2EDTA tubes by collaborating institutions according to the institutions' own protocols. Collaborator samples were shipped for TCRbeta analysis as frozen whole blood, isolated PBMCs, or DNA extracted from either sample type. The immunoSEQ Assay, a bias-controlled multiplex PCR, was used to amplify TCRbeta CDR3 regions from genomic DNA. The authors' pipeline ran thus. Within the assay, amplification of reference gene primers was used to estimate how many nucleated cells each sample contained. To quantify the absolute abundance of each unique TCRbeta CDR3 rearrangement, sequence reads were collapsed and filtered. For each sample, productive Simpson clonality was calculated as the square root of Simpson's diversity index over productive rearrangements. TCRdb holds this immuneACCESS table with in-frame rearrangements only. Some clones are missing; in checked studies, unresolved V genes explain under half, and the rest has no known cause. V and J calls and clone size follow that table, whereas D and trimming were derived from the DNA. The sample includes about 43,000 clones, with roughly 89% observed a single time. The ten top clones hold around 8.2% of the sample.

Sequencing was done on a sample of peripheral blood. This sequence uses TRBV18 and TRBJ2-1, with TRBD2 identical over 8 junction bases. The receptor was isolated from a man in his sixties with active COVID-19. The nucleotides read TGTGCCAGCTCGGGGACGGGACTAGTCTACAATGAGCAGTTCTTC. This encodes CASSGTGLVYNEQFF.